Listed below are T cell receptor beta chains from one sample, sequenced in a study of T-cell reconstitution after alpha-beta-depleted transplantation in children. Each CDR3 protein gets one entry after TCRdb re-called the PCR reads with MiXCR. The sample lists 900,000 or so distinct CDR3 sequences; about 15% were seen once. The sequences come from PBMCs, mostly from graft donor cells, collected 360 days after TCRalphabeta/CD19-depleted stem cell transplant. The receptors derive from a male patient younger than 18 who had a stem cell transplant for acute lymphoblastic leukemia, so the T cells may come from the graft donor. Both conserved end residues are part of each CDR3. A D gene is named only where the DNA matches it firmly. The listing skips clone size in some rows; elsewhere it reads once, few, many or a size class.

d_gene: TRBD2; abundance: -; j_gene: TRBJ2-3; v_gene: TRBV7-6; CDR3nt: TGTGCCAGCAGCTTAGTTCCAAGCGGGAGGGCTACAGATACGCAGTATTTT; CDR3aa: CASSLVPSGRATDTQYF
d_gene: -; abundance: -; j_gene: TRBJ2-3; v_gene: TRBV29-1; CDR3nt: TGCAGCGTTTCAGGGTTCACAGATACGCAGTATTTT; CDR3aa: CSVSGFTDTQYF
d_gene: -; abundance: -; j_gene: TRBJ2-3; v_gene: TRBV7-3; CDR3nt: TGTGCCAGCAGCTTACTTCCTCGTGTTCCCGGCACAGATACGCAGTATTTT; CDR3aa: CASSLLPRVPGTDTQYF
d_gene: TRBD2; abundance: -; j_gene: TRBJ2-5; v_gene: TRBV4-1; CDR3nt: TGCGCCAGCAGCCAAGATCGGACTAGCGGGACCTTCAAAGAGACCCAGTACTTC; CDR3aa: CASSQDRTSGTFKETQYF
d_gene: -; abundance: -; j_gene: TRBJ2-7; v_gene: TRBV5-1; CDR3nt: TGCGCCAGCAGCAGGGATCCCCGGGACTACGAGCAGTACTTC; CDR3aa: CASSRDPRDYEQYF
d_gene: TRBD2; abundance: few; j_gene: TRBJ2-7; v_gene: TRBV5-1; CDR3nt: TGCGCCAGCAGCTTGGGCGTTAGCGGGCTCCTCTCTGGGGCGGACTTC; CDR3aa: CASSLGVSGLLSGADF
d_gene: -; abundance: few; j_gene: TRBJ2-5; v_gene: TRBV21-1; CDR3nt: TGTGCCAGCAGCAAAGAGAGGGCGGGATTGCGGTACCAAGAGACCCAGTACTTC; CDR3aa: CASSKERAGLRYQETQYF
d_gene: TRBD2; abundance: -; j_gene: TRBJ2-1; v_gene: TRBV3-1; CDR3nt: TGTGCCAGCAGCCAAGATCTCGGTTTGAGACTAGCGGTTTACAATGAGCAGTTCTTC; CDR3aa: CASSQDLGLRLAVYNEQFF
d_gene: -; abundance: -; j_gene: TRBJ2-1; v_gene: TRBV10-3; CDR3nt: TGTGCCATCAGTCCATTTGTCGGTGGTGGTAATGAGCAGTTCTTC; CDR3aa: CAISPFVGGGNEQFF
d_gene: -; abundance: -; j_gene: TRBJ2-1; v_gene: TRBV5-1; CDR3nt: TGCGCCAGCAGCTTATATCGTAGCGATGAGCAGTTCTTC; CDR3aa: CASSLYRSDEQFF
d_gene: -; abundance: -; j_gene: TRBJ1-1; v_gene: TRBV20-1; CDR3nt: TGCAGTGCTAGAGATGTCCAGGTGAACACTGAAGCTTTCTTT; CDR3aa: CSARDVQVNTEAFF
d_gene: TRBD1; abundance: -; j_gene: TRBJ2-1; v_gene: TRBV12-3/TRBV12-4; CDR3nt: TGTGCCAGCAGTTTAAAGGGGGCGGCGAGCTCCTACAATGAGCAGTTCTTC; CDR3aa: CASSLKGAASSYNEQFF
d_gene: TRBD2; abundance: few; j_gene: TRBJ2-7; v_gene: TRBV5-1; CDR3nt: TGCGCCAGCGGCGGGACTAGCGGGTACGAGCAGTACTTC; CDR3aa: CASGGTSGYEQYF
d_gene: -; abundance: -; j_gene: TRBJ2-7; v_gene: TRBV2; CDR3nt: TGTGCCAGCATGAGCGGTCGTCCCTACGAGCAGTACTTC; CDR3aa: CASMSGRPYEQYF
d_gene: TRBD2; abundance: many; j_gene: TRBJ2-3; v_gene: TRBV29-1; CDR3nt: TGCAGCGTTGCTAGCGGCCAACCGGATACGCAGTATTTT; CDR3aa: CSVASGQPDTQYF
d_gene: TRBD2; abundance: -; j_gene: TRBJ2-2; v_gene: TRBV9; CDR3nt: TGTGCCAGCAGCGTAGATCGGACTAGCGGGTCCGGGGAGCTGTTTTTT; CDR3aa: CASSVDRTSGSGELFF